Reported below is one T cell receptor (beta chain). Its antigen is unidentified. This sample was taken from a study of cytomegalovirus exposure and HLA in healthy donors. Points from the study as a whole: A later analysis reportedly identified an Asian-associated ancestry cluster as carrying fewer N-insertions than the roughly 670-donor mean.

Amplification used 60 Vbeta primers and 13 Jbeta primers. Profiling relied on immunoSEQ multiplex PCR, and the TCRdb table lists in-frame clones only, not all of them. The sample holds 140,000 to 150,000 clones, 80% seen once. V was pared by 11 bases and J by 6 bases, with 20 bases between. The germline V gene has CDR1 SGHNT and CDR2 YENEEA. This CDR3 region has 14 residues. The sample was PBMCs. The TCR was taken from a man in his forties in good health and CMV-seronegative. The chain has TRBV11-3 and TRBJ1-5, with no clear D. This CDR3 reads CAPHLRAWAQPQHF. The DNA for the CDR3 is TGTGCCCCACACCTGCGTGCCTGGGCTCAGCCCCAGCATTTT.